One and the same sample provided the 22 T cell receptor beta chains below, sequenced in a study of cytomegalovirus exposure and HLA in healthy donors. Researchers ran the PCR with 60 Vbeta and 13 Jbeta primers. Sequencing was performed with immunoSEQ multiplex PCR; in TCRdb, only in-frame clones are kept and a portion is missing. The sample consists of 74,000 or so clones, 75% to 85% of them appearing once. Sequenced material: PBMCs. The receptor set was obtained from a man in his forties or fifties in good health and CMV-seropositive.

The rearrangement links TRBV9 to TRBJ2-2, with TRBD2 identical over 10 bases. This CDR3 comprises 16 residues. The V gene end was trimmed by 0 bases and the J gene end by 6 bases; junction bases not matched to a gene: 5. Germline lookup yields CDR1 SGDLS and CDR2 YYNGEE. The CDR3 protein is CASSVVPSGSSGELFF. In DNA, the CDR3 is TGTGCCAGCAGCGTAGTCCCTAGCGGGAGCTCCGGGGAGCTGTTTTTT. Full variable domain (missing parts from reference TRBV9 and TRBJ2-2): DSGVTQTPKHLITATGQRVTLRCSPRSGDLSVYWYQQSLDQGLQFLIQYYNGEERAKGNILERFSAQQFPDLHSELNLSSLELGDSALYFCASSVVPSGSSGELFFGEGSRLTVL.

This chain links TRBV11-1 with TRBJ2-3; maybe TRBD2 (5 bases). The V end lost 5 bases, the J end lost 1 base, and 10 bases lay between the germline ends. The CDR3 contains 14 residues. CDR1 is SGHAT, CDR2 FQDESV, per germline (reference sequence). The CDR3 sequence: CASSPSGGTDTQYF. Written as DNA, the CDR3 is TGTGCCAGCAGCCCCTCCGGGGGCACAGATACGCAGTATTTT.

The V call is TRBV27, the J call TRBJ1-1; weak D call: TRBD1 (5 bases). CDR1 and CDR2 from the germline V gene are MNHEY and SMNVEV (reference sequence). Trimming shortened V by 7 bases and J by 1 base, and 22 bases separated the two germline ends. The CDR3 has 17 residues. CDR3 bases: TGTGCCAGCATCCCTCCTGGGCAGGGTAGAGGGAACACTGAAGCTTTCTTT. It translates to CASIPPGQGRGNTEAFF.

This clone has more than one count but fewer than ten. The chain couples TRBV21-1 to TRBJ1-5; the table's D call of TRBD1 was not tested on the DNA. TRBV21-1 constitutes a pseudogene. CDR3 length: 17 residues. CDR3 protein: CASSSLLDRGVDQPQHF. In DNA, the CDR3 is TGTGCCAGCAGCAGCCTTCTGGACAGGGGTGTAGATCAGCCCCAGCATTTT.

J is TRBJ2-7 and V is TRBV5-4; 8 positions match TRBD1. The germline V gene has CDR1 SGHNT and CDR2 YYREEE (reference sequence). The junction had 9 bases not matched to a gene; V was cut back by 3 bases and J by 7 bases. This CDR3 is built from 14 residues. CDR3: CASSSGTGGDEQYF. CDR3 in DNA: TGTGCCAGCAGCTCGGGAACAGGGGGTGATGAGCAGTACTTC. The full variable domain, its missing parts supplied by reference TRBV5-4 and TRBJ2-7, is ETGVTQSPTHLIKTRGQQVTLRCSSQSGHNTVSWYQQALGQGPQFIFQYYREEENGRGNFPPRFSGLQFPNYSSELNVNALELDDSALYLCASSSGTGGDEQYFGPGTRLTVT.

Only one count was recorded for this clone. The V call is TRBV2, the J call TRBJ2-1, with a possible D match to TRBD1 (6 bases). CDR1 SNHLY and CDR2 FYNNEI come from the germline V gene. This CDR3 region has 11 residues. Trimming left V 6 bases short and J 15 bases short, with 15 bases between. CDR3 DNA sequence: TGTGCCAGCAGATGGACAGCGCTACGGTTCTTC. It yields the protein CASRWTALRFF.

The gene calls are TRBV11-2 and TRBJ2-7; no reliable D call. The CDR3 is 13 residues long. CDR1 is SGHAT and CDR2 is FQNNGV in the germline V gene. The V and J ends lost 5 bases and 0 bases respectively, with 8 bases between them. For the CDR3, the DNA is TGTGCCAGCAGCCGTCCAGTCTCCTACGAGCAGTACTTC. Translating it yields CASSRPVSYEQYF.

Comments on this clone: In the same sample, other DNA sequences code for this CDR3. The chain uses TRBV30 and TRBJ1-3; D not resolved. Germline-derived CDR1 and CDR2 are GTSNPN and SVGIG (reference sequence). Trimming stripped 3 bases from V and 2 bases from J, with 11 bases between. There are 14 residues in the CDR3. In DNA, the CDR3 is TGTGCCTGGAGAGGGAGACAAACTGGAAACACCATATATTTT. Residues: CAWRGRQTGNTIYF.

The chain recombines TRBV7-6 with TRBJ2-5; D is perhaps TRBD1 (5 bases). Germline V gene sequence: CDR1 SGHVS, CDR2 FNYEAQ. V was clipped by 3 bases and J by 1 base, with 12 bases between them. CDR3 size: 15 residues. The CDR3 DNA sequence: TGTGCCAGCAGCTTTAGCCCCGACAGCCAAGAGACCCAGTACTTC. Its protein is CASSFSPDSQETQYF.

This chain joins TRBV5-4 and TRBJ2-1, with TRBD2 identical over 8 bases. Germline V gene data show CDR1 as SGHNT and CDR2 as YYREEE (reference sequence). There are 15 residues in the CDR3. V gave up 2 bases and J gave up 7 bases; unmatched junction bases: 8. The CDR3 region has the DNA TGTGCCAGCAGCTTCGGCGTCGCGGGAGGAAATGAGCAGTTCTTC. This encodes CASSFGVAGGNEQFF. The whole variable domain, filled in from reference TRBV5-4 and TRBJ2-1, reads ETGVTQSPTHLIKTRGQQVTLRCSSQSGHNTVSWYQQALGQGPQFIFQYYREEENGRGNFPPRFSGLQFPNYSSELNVNALELDDSALYLCASSFGVAGGNEQFFGPGTRLTVL.

This sequence joins TRBV7-9 and TRBJ2-7; tentatively, D is TRBD2 (6 bases). Germline V lookup: CDR1 SEHNR, CDR2 FQNEAQ (reference sequence). Trimming took 1 base from V and 6 from J, leaving 13 bases between them. The CDR3 is made up of 14 amino acids. The CDR3 DNA sequence: TGTGCCAGCAGCTTAGGCGGCCACGGGGGCGAGCAGTACTTC. It is translated as CASSLGGHGGEQYF.

The chain is built from TRBV7-6 and TRBJ2-5, with D hard to call. Germline V lookup: CDR1 SGHVS, CDR2 FNYEAQ. Trimming cost V 5 bases and J 4 bases, with 8 bases left between them. The CDR3 loop spans 12 amino acids. The CDR3 sequence: CASSTQAETQYF. CDR3 in DNA: TGTGCCAGCAGCACCCAGGCAGAGACCCAGTACTTC.

V and J are TRBV27 and TRBJ2-1, with D uncertain. The CDR3 runs to 13 residues. V lost 5 bases and J 5 bases, leaving 10 bases between the germline ends. The germline V gene encodes CDR1 MNHEY and CDR2 SMNVEV (reference sequence). In DNA form, the CDR3 reads TGTGCCAGCAGTCAACTTCCAAACAATGAGCAGTTCTTC. Protein product: CASSQLPNNEQFF.

This rearrangement joins TRBV9 to TRBJ2-2, with TRBD1 matching over 10 bases. The CDR3 spans 16 residues. The V gene end was trimmed by 4 bases and the J gene end by 6 bases; junction bases not matched to a gene: 9. Germline lookup yields CDR1 SGDLS and CDR2 YYNGEE. CDR3: CASSPRTGGLSGELFF. Here the CDR3 DNA reads TGTGCCAGCAGCCCCCGGACAGGGGGTTTGTCCGGGGAGCTGTTTTTT. The full variable domain, with the rest looked up from reference TRBV9 and TRBJ2-2, is DSGVTQTPKHLITATGQRVTLRCSPRSGDLSVYWYQQSLDQGLQFLIQYYNGEERAKGNILERFSAQQFPDLHSELNLSSLELGDSALYFCASSPRTGGLSGELFFGEGSRLTVL.

This CDR3 is CASSLKGLAGGPFGELFF. DNA for the CDR3: TGTGCCAGCAGCCTCAAGGGACTAGCGGGAGGGCCGTTCGGGGAGCTGTTTTTT. The chain couples TRBV4-2 to TRBJ2-2, with 16 bases aligning to TRBD2. Looked up from germline, CDR1 is LGHNA and CDR2 is YNFKEQ. There are 18 residues in the CDR3. Losses at the gene ends were 4 bases for V and 7 bases for J; bases not matched to a gene: 9.

Concerning this clone: Germline and junction disagree at one end, which may indicate a read error. The rearrangement joins TRBV7-7 to TRBJ2-2; the match to TRBD2 covers 15 bases. The CDR3 contains 16 residues. Germline lookup yields CDR1 SSHAT and CDR2 FNYEAQ (reference sequence). This CDR3 is CASSSGLAGGTGELFF. CDR3 DNA: TGTGCTAGCAGCTCGGGACTAGCGGGAGGCACCGGGGAGCTGTTTTTT.

This clone has only one observation. The V gene is TRBV7-3, the J gene TRBJ1-2; 7 nucleotides agree with TRBD1. Germline V gene lookup returns CDR1 SGHTA and CDR2 FQGTGA. The CDR3 is 13 amino acids. The J segment lost 7 bases and the V segment lost 5 bases, leaving 7 bases of the junction unmatched. CDR3: CASSQDRTSGYTF. The CDR3 DNA sequence: TGTGCCAGCAGCCAGGACAGGACCTCTGGCTACACCTTC.

The chain joins TRBV5-1 to TRBJ2-3; no definite D call. The CDR3 runs 14 residues. The V gene's germline CDR1 is SGHRS and CDR2 YFSETQ. Trimming removed 0 bases at V and 1 base at J, with 6 bases between. The CDR3: CASSLASGTDTQYF. CDR3 bases: TGCGCCAGCAGCTTGGCCTCGGGCACAGATACGCAGTATTTT.

The DNA for the CDR3 is TGTGCCAGCAGCCAAAGCGGTGCGGGACGAGACACCGGGGAGCTGTTTTTT. Translated, it gives CASSQSGAGRDTGELFF. The rearrangement uses TRBV14 and TRBJ2-2; perhaps TRBD2 as D (6 bases). CDR1 and CDR2 from the germline V gene are SGHDN and FVKESK. V was trimmed by 2 bases and J by 3 bases, leaving 16 bases between them. The CDR3 is 17 residues long.

Here the CDR3 reads CASSLDREGEGEKLFF. The CDR3 nucleotides are TGCGCCAGCAGCCTGGACAGGGAGGGGGAGGGGGAAAAACTGTTTTTT. V usage is TRBV4-1 and J usage is TRBJ1-4; 8 bases are a match to TRBD1. Looked up from germline, CDR1 is MGHRA and CDR2 is YSYEKL. Trimming took 4 bases from V and 8 from J; bases not matched to a gene: 12. This CDR3 has 16 amino acids.

V and J are TRBV5-4 and TRBJ2-7; 13 bases map to TRBD2. The CDR3 has 15 amino acids. J was trimmed by 3 bases and V by 4 bases; bases with no gene match: 4. CDR1 and CDR2 (germline): SGHNT, YYREEE (reference sequence). The DNA for the CDR3 is TGTGCCAGCAGCAGGGGACTAGCGGGATTCTACGAGCAGTACTTC. It specifies CASSRGLAGFYEQYF.

The rearrangement uses TRBV7-9 and TRBJ2-5; TRBD1 might be the D (5 bases). This CDR3 comprises 13 residues. Trimming left V 2 bases short and J 9 bases short, with 13 bases between. Germline CDR1 reads SEHNR; CDR2 reads FQNEAQ (reference sequence). DNA of the CDR3: TGTGCCAGCAGCTTATCGGTAGGCAGGGCCCAGTACTTC. Translation gives CASSLSVGRAQYF.